The 12 T cell receptor beta chains listed next were all sequenced from one sample in a study of cytomegalovirus exposure and HLA in healthy donors. The primer mix had 60 Vbeta and 13 Jbeta primers. Assay used: immunoSEQ multiplex PCR; TCRdb lists only in-frame clones, some missing. The table lists fewer than 200,000 clones, 82% of them singletons. Sample: PBMCs. The receptors come from a girl aged 10 to 17 in good health and CMV-seropositive.

The CDR3 DNA follows: TGCGCCAGCAGCAGACAGGACAGTGGGGAGACCCAGTACTTC. Translated, it gives CASSRQDSGETQYF. V and J are TRBV5-1 and TRBJ2-5, with a weak D call TRBD1 (6 bases). Trimming cost V 4 bases and J 5 bases, with 15 bases left between them. The CDR3 sequence is 14 residues long. Germline CDR1 and CDR2: SGHRS and YFSETQ.

The V gene is TRBV10-3, the J gene TRBJ1-3, with D possibly matching TRBD1 (5 bases). The ends were cut back, 2 bases at V and 0 bases at J, with 17 bases in the middle. CDR3 length: 18 residues. Germline CDR1 ENHRY, CDR2 SYGVKD. CDR3 bases: TGTGCCATCAGTGAGCACAGCTCATGGGGCTCCTCTGGAAACACCATATATTTT. It yields the protein CAISEHSSWGSSGNTIYF.

The chain couples TRBV5-1 to TRBJ2-7, with 8 bases that match TRBD2. Germline assignment: CDR1 SGHRS and CDR2 YFSETQ. The CDR3 consists of 16 residues. The V and J ends lost 0 bases and 2 bases, in that order; junction bases with no gene match: 7. This CDR3 reads CASSLELVAGPYEQYF. The CDR3 DNA reads as TGCGCCAGCAGCTTGGAACTGGTAGCGGGACCCTACGAGCAGTACTTC.

The chain has TRBV11-2 and TRBJ2-7; TRBD2 might be the D (7 bases). This CDR3 has 16 amino acids. The germline gives CDR1 SGHAT, CDR2 FQNNGV. V lost 1 base and J 0 bases, leaving 13 bases between the germline ends. CDR3 in DNA: TGTGCCAGCAGCTTAGTGGGCGGGGGCTACTCCTACGAGCAGTACTTC. It encodes CASSLVGGGYSYEQYF.

The genes are TRBV30 and TRBJ2-7; 13 bases line up with TRBD2. Germline V gene lookup returns CDR1 GTSNPN and CDR2 SVGIG (reference sequence). The CDR3 covers 14 residues. J was trimmed by 4 bases and V by 7 bases; bases with no gene match: 7. DNA of the CDR3: TGTGCCTTAATTCCGGGACTAGCGGGATACGAGCAGTACTTC. This codes for CALIPGLAGYEQYF.

The V and J genes are TRBV28 and TRBJ1-5; 8 nucleotides match TRBD1. Per germline, CDR1 MDHEN and CDR2 SYDVKM. Trimming took 5 bases from V and 0 from J; bases not matched to a gene: 6. This CDR3 has 16 residues. Here the CDR3 DNA reads TGTGCCAGCAGTGCAGGGGGCAGGTATAGCAATCAGCCCCAGCATTTT. The encoded protein is CASSAGGRYSNQPQHF.

This chain joins TRBV6-1 and TRBJ1-3, with 7 bases aligning to TRBD1. The CDR3 length is 15 residues. Trimming removed 5 bases from V and 1 base from J; junction bases left unmatched: 5. Germline loops: CDR1 MNHNS, CDR2 SASEGT. The CDR3 nucleotides read TGTGCCAGCAGTTGGACAGGTTGGTCTGGAAACACCATATATTTT. It encodes CASSWTGWSGNTIYF.

The V and J genes are TRBV7-6 and TRBJ1-1, with 8 bases aligning to TRBD1. Per the germline V gene, CDR1 is SGHVS and CDR2 is FNYEAQ. The J segment lost 4 bases and the V segment lost 5 bases, leaving 6 bases of the junction unmatched. The CDR3 contains 14 residues. The CDR3 nucleotides are TGTGCCAGCAGCGTCCAGGGGGCACCCACTGAAGCTTTCTTT. As protein: CASSVQGAPTEAFF.

This clone has a single count. The V call is TRBV2, the J call TRBJ2-5, with TRBD2 matching 8 bases. V shed 6 bases, J shed 6 bases, and the junction held 9 bases outside the gene matches. CDR1 is SNHLY, CDR2 FYNNEI, per germline. This CDR3 comprises 14 residues. The DNA of the CDR3 is TGTGCCAGCAGAGTCCGACTAGCGACAAAGACCCAGTACTTC. Translated: CASRVRLATKTQYF. Together with reference TRBV2 and TRBJ2-5, the CDR3 gives the full variable domain: EPEVTQTPSHQVTQMGQEVILRCVPISNHLYFYWYRQILGQKVEFLVSFYNNEISEKSEIFDDQFSVERPDGSNFTLKIRSTKLEDSAMYFCASRVRLATKTQYFGPGTRLLVL.

This clone was counted a few times. J is TRBJ1-1 and V is TRBV2; unclear D gene. V was shortened by 10 bases and J by 0 bases, with 15 bases between the two germline ends. The germline gives CDR1 SNHLY, CDR2 FYNNEI. The CDR3 is 14 amino acids. The CDR3 here is CAIQRWRMNTEAFF. The CDR3 DNA reads as TGTGCCATTCAACGGTGGCGGATGAACACTGAAGCTTTCTTT. The full variable domain, its missing parts supplied by reference TRBV2 and TRBJ1-1, is EPEVTQTPSHQVTQMGQEVILRCVPISNHLYFYWYRQILGQKVEFLVSFYNNEISEKSEIFDDQFSVERPDGSNFTLKIRSTKLEDSAMYFCAIQRWRMNTEAFFGQGTRLTVV.

The rearrangement uses TRBV5-8 and TRBJ2-2; 9 bases are shared with TRBD1. J was trimmed by 4 bases and V by 6 bases; bases with no gene match: 13. The CDR3 is 17 residues long. Germline V gene sequence: CDR1 SGHTS, CDR2 YDEGEE. CDR3 nucleotides: TGTGCCAGCAAGGAACAGGGGGCGCTTACGATCACCGGGGAGCTGTTTTTT. Protein: CASKEQGALTITGELFF.

The J gene is TRBJ2-1, the V gene TRBV7-3; 11 positions agree with TRBD1. Germline CDR1 reads SGHTA; CDR2 reads FQGTGA. J was trimmed by 3 bases and V by 4 bases; bases with no gene match: 2. There are 15 residues in the CDR3. Here the CDR3 reads CASSYGTGGYNEQFF. In nucleotides, the CDR3 is TGTGCCAGCAGCTATGGGACAGGGGGCTACAATGAGCAGTTCTTC.